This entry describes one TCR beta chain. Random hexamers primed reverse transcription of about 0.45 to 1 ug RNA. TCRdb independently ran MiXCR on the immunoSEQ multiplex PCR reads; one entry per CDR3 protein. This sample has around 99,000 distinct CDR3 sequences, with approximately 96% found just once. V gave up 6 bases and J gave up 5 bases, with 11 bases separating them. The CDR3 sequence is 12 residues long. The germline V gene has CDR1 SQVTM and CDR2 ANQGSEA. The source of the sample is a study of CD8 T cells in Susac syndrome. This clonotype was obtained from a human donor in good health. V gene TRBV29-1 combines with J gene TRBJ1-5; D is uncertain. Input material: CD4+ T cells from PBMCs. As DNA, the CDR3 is TGCAGCGTCTCGGGCGGAGATCAGCCCCAGCATTTT. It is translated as CSVSGGDQPQHF.